These 3 T cell receptor beta chains originate from one sample sequenced in a study of blood T cell repertoires in COVID-19. Profiling relied on immunoSEQ multiplex PCR, and the TCRdb table lists in-frame clones only, not all of them. The data hold some 150,000 clones, with approximately 85% observed a single time. The material sequenced was peripheral blood. The receptors here all came from a man aged 60 to 75 who had recovered from COVID-19.

V usage is TRBV12-3 or TRBV12-4 and J usage is TRBJ1-2; D call uncertain. V was trimmed by 4 bases and J by 8 bases, leaving 14 bases between them. The CDR3 loop spans 13 amino acids. The CDR3: CASSYAEGRGYTF. CDR3 in DNA: TGTGCCAGCAGTTACGCGGAGGGTAGGGGCTACACCTTC.

CDR3 bases: TGTGCCAGCAGTTTCGTGGGGGGTCAGAGCCCTGAAGCTTTCTTT. Protein sequence: CASSFVGGQSPEAFF. This rearrangement joins TRBV27 to TRBJ1-1; possibly TRBD1 for D (5 bases). Germline V CDR1 and CDR2: MNHEY, SMNVEV (reference sequence). The length of the CDR3 is 15 residues. The V end was cut by 3 bases, the J end by 6 bases, with 17 bases between.

This chain links TRBV14 with TRBJ2-3; TRBD1 aligns across 10 bases. Trimming took 1 base from V and 1 from J; bases not matched to a gene: 2. CDR1 is SGHDN, CDR2 FVKESK, per germline. The CDR3 has 16 residues. This CDR3 is CASSQGDRGGTDTQYF. CDR3 bases: TGTGCCAGCAGCCAAGGGGACAGGGGAGGCACAGATACGCAGTATTTT.